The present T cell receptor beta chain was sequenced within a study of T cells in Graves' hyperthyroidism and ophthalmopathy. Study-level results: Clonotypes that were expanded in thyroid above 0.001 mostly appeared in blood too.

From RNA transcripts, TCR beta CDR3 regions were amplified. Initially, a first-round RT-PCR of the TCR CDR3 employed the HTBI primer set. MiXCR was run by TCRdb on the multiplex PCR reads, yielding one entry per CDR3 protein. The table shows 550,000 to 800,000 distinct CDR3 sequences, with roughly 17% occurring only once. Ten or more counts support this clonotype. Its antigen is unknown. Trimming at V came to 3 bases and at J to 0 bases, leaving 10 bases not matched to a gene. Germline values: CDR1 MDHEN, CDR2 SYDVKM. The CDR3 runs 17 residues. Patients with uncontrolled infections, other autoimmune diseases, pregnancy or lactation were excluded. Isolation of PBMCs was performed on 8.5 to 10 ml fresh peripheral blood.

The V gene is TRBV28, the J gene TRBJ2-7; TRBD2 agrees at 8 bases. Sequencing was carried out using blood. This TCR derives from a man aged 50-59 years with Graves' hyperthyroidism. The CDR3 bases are TGTGCCAGCAGTTTCAGCCTTACGAGCGGGAGCTCCTACGAGCAGTACTTC. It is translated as CASSFSLTSGSSYEQYF.